This T cell receptor beta chain was captured by sequencing in a study of T cells in women clearing cervical HPV infection. Points from the study as a whole: Controls had more TRBV6-7 (0.16%) than cases (roughly 0.11%).

Trimming took off 7 bases at V and 8 bases at J, with 15 bases between the two ends. This CDR3 is built from 13 residues. The germline gives CDR1 SNHLY, CDR2 FYNNEI. Data came from immunoSEQ multiplex PCR; TCRdb stores just in-frame clones and leaves some out. The table lists 40,000 to 60,000 clones. Worth noting for this clone: No antigen is known for it. The read terminates 3 residues before the CDR3 end, so the remaining end is supplied by the germline J gene.

V gene TRBV2 combines with J gene TRBJ1-5, with D maybe TRBD1 (5 bases). Specimen: blood buffy coat. The clonotype was recovered from a woman between 18 and 70 years old with a cervical HPV16 infection that either progressed to CIN3+ or cleared (not recorded which). CDR3 bases read: TGTGCCAGCAATAGGGGTCGTGCGGAGCCC. Protein sequence: CASNRGRAEP. The CDR3 in full is CASNRGRAEPQHF.